The entry below gives a single T cell receptor beta chain sequence along with its context. What it binds is not known. RNA and DNA were co-extracted from about 20-30 mg of unsorted bulk tissue. These data are taken from a study of tumor-infiltrating lymphocytes in primary liver carcinoma. Study at large: Samples produced roughly 3.5 to 7.13 million productive TCRbeta reads, comparable across tissue types.

A constant-region primer served to make TCR beta cDNA from roughly 480 ng total RNA. Generation of the TCR beta libraries relied on three nested multiplex PCR rounds using slightly modified ARM-PCR. Both of the initial two PCR rounds ran for about 11 cycles and employed TRBV1-TRBV30 forward primers alongside a C-beta reverse primer. TCRdb passed the multiplex PCR reads through MiXCR, listing each CDR3 protein once. Of fewer than 85,000 distinct CDR3 sequences listed, roughly 72% were seen once; the top ten hold about 26%. Germline assignment: CDR1 SGHAT and CDR2 FQDESV (reference sequence). This CDR3 region has 15 residues. Trimming pared 4 bases from V and 6 bases from J, leaving 15 bases between. Study-wide findings and caveats: Tumors significantly exceeded blood in top-250-clone fraction (p = 0.039). Lower overlap was observed for tumor-adjacent and tumor-blood pairs relative to tumor region pairs.

The TCR comes from a man aged 35 to 55 with primary liver carcinoma and hepatitis B virus infection. The material sequenced was tumor-adjacent normal liver tissue. The rearrangement joins TRBV11-1 to TRBJ2-2, with D possibly TRBD1 on 5 matching bases. As DNA, the CDR3 is TGTGCCAGCAGCTACACAGGACCTCTCTCCGGGGAGCTGTTTTTT. Translating it yields CASSYTGPLSGELFF.